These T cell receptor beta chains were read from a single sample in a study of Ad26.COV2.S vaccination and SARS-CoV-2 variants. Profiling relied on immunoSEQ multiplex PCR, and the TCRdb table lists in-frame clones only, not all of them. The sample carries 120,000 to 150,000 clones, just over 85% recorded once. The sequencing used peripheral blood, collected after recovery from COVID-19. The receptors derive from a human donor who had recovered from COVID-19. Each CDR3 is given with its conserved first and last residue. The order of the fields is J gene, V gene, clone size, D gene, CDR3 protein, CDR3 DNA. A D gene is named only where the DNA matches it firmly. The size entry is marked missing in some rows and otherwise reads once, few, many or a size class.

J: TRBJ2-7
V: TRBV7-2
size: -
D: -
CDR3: CASSNYGGTGSGEQYF
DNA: TGTGCCAGCAGCAACTATGGGGGAACGGGCTCAGGCGAGCAGTACTTC

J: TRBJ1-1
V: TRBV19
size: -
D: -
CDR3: CASSLKLGLNTEAFF
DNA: TGTGCCAGTAGTTTGAAACTGGGCCTGAACACTGAAGCTTTCTTT

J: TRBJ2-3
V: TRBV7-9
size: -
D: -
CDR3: CASSHNLDPPNTDTQYF
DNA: TGTGCCAGCAGCCATAATCTTGATCCTCCAAACACAGATACGCAGTATTTT

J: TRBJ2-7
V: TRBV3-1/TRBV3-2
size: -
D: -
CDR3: CASSQGGGLGGQQYF
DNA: TGTGCCAGCAGCCAAGGGGGCGGGCTAGGAGGGCAGCAGTACTTC

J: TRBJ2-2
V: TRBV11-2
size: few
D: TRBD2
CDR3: CASSLARGNFGELFF
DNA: TGTGCCAGCAGCTTAGCGCGGGGGAATTTCGGGGAGCTGTTTTTT

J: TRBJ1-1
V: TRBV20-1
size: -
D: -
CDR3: CSASLPGANFF
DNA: TGCAGTGCTAGCCTCCCCGGGGCCAATTTCTTT

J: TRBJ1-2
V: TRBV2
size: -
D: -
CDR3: CASQRDTNYGYTF
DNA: TGTGCCAGCCAGCGGGACACTAACTATGGCTACACCTTC

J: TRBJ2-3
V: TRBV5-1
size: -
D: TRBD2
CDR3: CASSRTRSSTDTQYF
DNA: TGCGCCAGCAGCAGGACTAGGTCTAGCACAGATACGCAGTATTTT

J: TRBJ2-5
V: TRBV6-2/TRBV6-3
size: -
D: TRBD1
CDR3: CASSSRDRGRETQYF
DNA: TGTGCCAGCAGCAGCCGGGACAGGGGGCGCGAGACCCAGTACTTC

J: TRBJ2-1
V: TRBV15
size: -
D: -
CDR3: CATSRERGSPSYNEQFF
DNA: TGTGCCACCAGCAGAGAACGGGGCAGTCCCTCCTACAATGAGCAGTTCTTC

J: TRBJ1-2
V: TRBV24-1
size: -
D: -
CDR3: CATSVGVYYGYTF
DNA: TGTGCCACCAGTGTGGGAGTATACTATGGCTACACCTTC

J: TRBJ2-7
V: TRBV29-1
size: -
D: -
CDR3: CSVVGQGMDEQYF
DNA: TGCAGCGTTGTAGGGCAGGGGATGGACGAGCAGTACTTC

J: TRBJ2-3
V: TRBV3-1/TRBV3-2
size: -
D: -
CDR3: CASSQEVDTQYF
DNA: TGTGCCAGCAGCCAAGAGGTAGATACGCAGTATTTT

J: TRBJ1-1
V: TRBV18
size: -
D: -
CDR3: CASSPATLNTEAFF
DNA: TGTGCCAGCTCACCGGCGACCCTGAACACTGAAGCTTTCTTT

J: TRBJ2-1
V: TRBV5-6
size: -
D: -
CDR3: CASSFFLAHNEQFF
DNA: TGTGCCAGCAGCTTCTTTCTAGCCCACAATGAGCAGTTCTTC

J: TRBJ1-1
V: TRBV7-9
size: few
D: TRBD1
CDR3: CASSLFGDSLEAFF
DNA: TGTGCCAGCAGCTTATTCGGGGACAGTCTTGAAGCTTTCTTT

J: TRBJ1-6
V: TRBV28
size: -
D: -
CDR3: CASRSTGMNSPLHF
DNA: TGTGCCAGCAGAAGTACAGGGATGAATTCACCCCTCCACTTT

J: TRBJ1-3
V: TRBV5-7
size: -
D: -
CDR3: CASSPEQFSTTIYF
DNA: TGTGCCAGCAGCCCGGAACAGTTTTCAACCACCATATATTTT

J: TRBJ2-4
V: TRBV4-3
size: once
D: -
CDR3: CASSQLPPGAQAPAKNIQYF
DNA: TGCGCCAGCAGCCAACTCCCCCCGGGGGCTCAGGCCCCCGCCAAAAACATTCAGTACTTC

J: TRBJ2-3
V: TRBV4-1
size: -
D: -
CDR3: CASSRGLERTDTQYF
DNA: TGCGCCAGCAGCCGGGGCCTCGAGAGGACAGATACGCAGTATTTT

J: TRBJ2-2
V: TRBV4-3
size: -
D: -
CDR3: CASSQGLVEGSNTGELFF
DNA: TGCGCCAGCAGCCAAGGGCTGGTGGAAGGATCGAACACCGGGGAGCTGTTTTTT

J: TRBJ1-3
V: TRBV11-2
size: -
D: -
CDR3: CASSFGDLNTIYF
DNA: TGTGCCAGCAGCTTCGGGGACCTAAACACCATATATTTT

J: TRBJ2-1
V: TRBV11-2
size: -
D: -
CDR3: CASSLGAEQFF
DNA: TGTGCCAGCAGCTTAGGGGCAGAGCAGTTCTTC

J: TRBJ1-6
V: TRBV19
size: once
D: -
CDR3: CASSNTNSPLHF
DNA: TGTGCCAGTAGTAACACCAATTCACCCCTCCACTTT

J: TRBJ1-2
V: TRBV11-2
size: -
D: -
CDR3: CASTTAGRGDGYTF
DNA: TGTGCCAGCACCACCGCGGGGCGGGGCGATGGCTACACCTTC

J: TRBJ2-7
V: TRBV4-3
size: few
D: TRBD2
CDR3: CASSQDTSGGYEQYF
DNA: TGCGCCAGCAGCCAAGATACAAGCGGGGGCTACGAGCAGTACTTC

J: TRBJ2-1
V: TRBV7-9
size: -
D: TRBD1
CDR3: CASSSQRGDRGGNEQFF
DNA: TGTGCCAGCAGCTCGCAACGGGGGGACAGGGGAGGGAATGAGCAGTTCTTC

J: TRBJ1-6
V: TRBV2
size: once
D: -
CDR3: CASGTSQYSPLHF
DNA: TGTGCCAGCGGGACGTCGCAGTATTCACCCCTCCACTTT

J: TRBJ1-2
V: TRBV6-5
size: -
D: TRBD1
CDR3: CASSYSGTGYYGYTF
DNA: TGTGCCAGCAGTTACTCAGGGACAGGGTACTATGGCTACACCTTC

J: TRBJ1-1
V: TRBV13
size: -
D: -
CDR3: CASSLAMGKAFF
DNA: TGTGCCAGCAGCTTAGCCATGGGAAAAGCTTTCTTT

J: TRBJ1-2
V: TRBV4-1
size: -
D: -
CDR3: CASSPPFSRGGGYTF
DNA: TGCGCCAGCAGCCCCCCATTTTCCAGGGGTGGTGGCTACACCTTC

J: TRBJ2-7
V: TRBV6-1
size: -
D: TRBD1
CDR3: CASSEVWGQGYEQYF
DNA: TGTGCCAGCAGTGAAGTCTGGGGACAGGGCTACGAGCAGTACTTC

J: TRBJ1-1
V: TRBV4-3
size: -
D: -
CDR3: CASSQGLGGVNTEAFF
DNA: TGCGCCAGCAGCCAAGGCCTGGGAGGAGTGAACACTGAAGCTTTCTTT

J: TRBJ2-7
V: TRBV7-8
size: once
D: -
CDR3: CASSKTGGYEQYF
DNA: TGTGCCAGCAGCAAGACGGGCGGCTACGAGCAGTACTTC

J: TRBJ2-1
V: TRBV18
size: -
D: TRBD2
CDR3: CASSPLAGAGNEQFF
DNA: TGTGCCAGCTCACCATTAGCGGGGGCGGGCAATGAGCAGTTCTTC

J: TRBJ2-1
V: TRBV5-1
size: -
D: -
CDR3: CASSLESPSRSSYNEQFF
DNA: TGCGCCAGCAGCTTAGAATCCCCTAGCCGAAGCTCCTACAATGAGCAGTTCTTC

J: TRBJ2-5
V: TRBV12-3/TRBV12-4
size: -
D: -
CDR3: CASSGLQETQYF
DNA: TGTGCCAGCTCCGGCCTTCAAGAGACCCAGTACTTC

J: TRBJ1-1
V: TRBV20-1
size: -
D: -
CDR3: CSALRGTEAFF
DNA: TGCAGTGCTCTACGGGGGACTGAAGCTTTCTTT

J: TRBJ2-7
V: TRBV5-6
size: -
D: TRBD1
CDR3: CASSTPPRTGNYEQYF
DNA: TGTGCCAGCAGCACACCTCCCCGGACAGGGAATTACGAGCAGTACTTC

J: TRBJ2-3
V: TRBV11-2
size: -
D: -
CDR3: CASSSRQRRTDTQYF
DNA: TGTGCCAGCAGCTCGCGACAGCGAAGGACAGATACGCAGTATTTT

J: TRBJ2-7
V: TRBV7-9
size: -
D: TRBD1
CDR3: CASSRTGDPYEQYF
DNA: TGTGCCAGCAGCCGCACAGGGGACCCCTACGAGCAGTACTTC

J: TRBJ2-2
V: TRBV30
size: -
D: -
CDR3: CACVRAYANTGELFF
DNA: TGTGCCTGTGTACGGGCGTACGCGAACACCGGGGAGCTGTTTTTT

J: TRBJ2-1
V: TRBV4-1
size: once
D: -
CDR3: CASSPSGTWAYNEQFF
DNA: TGCGCCAGCAGCCCATCCGGGACTTGGGCTTACAATGAGCAGTTCTTC

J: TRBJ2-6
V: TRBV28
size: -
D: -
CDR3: CASSLVSAGANVLTF
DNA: TGTGCCAGCAGTTTAGTCTCCGCCGGGGCCAACGTCCTGACTTTC

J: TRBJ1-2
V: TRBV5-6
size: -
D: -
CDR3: CASSFGGQYVGYTF
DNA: TGTGCCAGCAGCTTTGGCGGCCAGTATGTGGGCTACACCTTC

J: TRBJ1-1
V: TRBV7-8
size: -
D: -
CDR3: CASSFLENTEAFF
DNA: TGTGCCAGCAGCTTTCTAGAGAACACTGAAGCTTTCTTT

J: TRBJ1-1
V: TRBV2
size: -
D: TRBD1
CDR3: CASSEGGTGGVAFF
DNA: TGTGCCAGCAGTGAAGGGGGGACAGGGGGTGTTGCTTTCTTT

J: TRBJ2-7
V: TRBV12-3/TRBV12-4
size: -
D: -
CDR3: CASSLTPGWEQYF
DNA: TGTGCCAGCAGTCTCACCCCCGGATGGGAACAGTACTTC

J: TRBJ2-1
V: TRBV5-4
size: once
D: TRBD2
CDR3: CASSLVPGGFFYNEQFF
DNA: TGTGCCAGCAGCTTGGTACCGGGGGGGTTCTTCTACAATGAGCAGTTCTTC

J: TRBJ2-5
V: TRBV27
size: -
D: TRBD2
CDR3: CASSSGTSLETQYF
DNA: TGTGCCAGCAGCTCTGGGACTAGCCTAGAGACCCAGTACTTC

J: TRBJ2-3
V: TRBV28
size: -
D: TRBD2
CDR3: CASATESREADTQYF
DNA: TGTGCCAGCGCGACCGAAAGCCGGGAGGCAGATACGCAGTATTTT

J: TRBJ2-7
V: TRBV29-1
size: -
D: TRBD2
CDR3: CSVMRGLAVYEQYF
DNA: TGCAGCGTCATGAGGGGACTAGCGGTCTACGAGCAGTACTTC

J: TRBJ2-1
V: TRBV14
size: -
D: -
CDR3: CASSQDISYNEQFF
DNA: TGTGCCAGCAGCCAGGACATCTCCTACAATGAGCAGTTCTTC

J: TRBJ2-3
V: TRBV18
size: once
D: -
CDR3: CASSPQGPRYTDTQYF
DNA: TGTGCCAGCTCACCACAGGGTCCCCGATACACAGATACGCAGTATTTT

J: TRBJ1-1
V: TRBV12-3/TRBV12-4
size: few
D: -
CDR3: CASSWGQNTEAFF
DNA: TGTGCCAGCAGTTGGGGACAGAACACTGAAGCTTTCTTT